A single sample is the source of the 6 T cell receptor beta chains below, sequenced in a study of blood T cell repertoires in COVID-19. Profiling relied on immunoSEQ multiplex PCR, and the TCRdb table lists in-frame clones only, not all of them. The sample yields 150,000 to 200,000 clones, more than 65% seen once. Specimen: PBMCs or T cells enriched from blood (not recorded which). All receptors derive from a man over 45 who had recovered from COVID-19.

This clone was counted many times. The chain employs TRBV6-5 and TRBJ1-1; D is possibly TRBD1 (6 bases). Trimming took off 6 bases at V and 0 bases at J, with 11 bases between the two ends. The germline CDR1 and CDR2 sequences are MNHEY and SVGAGI. The CDR3 runs 14 residues. The CDR3: CASRPDSMNTEAFF. CDR3 nucleotides: TGTGCCAGCAGACCGGACAGCATGAACACTGAAGCTTTCTTT.

The gene calls are TRBV5-1 and TRBJ2-3; TRBD2 matches 7 bases. V gave up 4 bases and J gave up 0 bases; unmatched junction bases: 8. This CDR3 is built from 16 residues. Germline V gene sequence: CDR1 SGHRS, CDR2 YFSETQ. The CDR3 region has the DNA TGCGCCAGCAGCCCACTAGCGTTCGCTAGCACAGATACGCAGTATTTT. Its protein is CASSPLAFASTDTQYF.

The rearrangement joins TRBV7-2 to TRBJ1-5; 7 bases are a match to TRBD1. Germline lookup yields CDR1 SGHTA and CDR2 FQGNSA. The J segment lost 6 bases and the V segment lost 5 bases, leaving 10 bases of the junction unmatched. The CDR3 consists of 15 residues. Here the CDR3 DNA reads TGTGCCAGCAGCATGTCAAGGGGGCAAGGTCAGCCCCAGCATTTT. It yields the protein CASSMSRGQGQPQHF.

J is TRBJ2-1 and V is TRBV5-4; 10 positions agree with TRBD1. The V segment lost 4 bases and the J segment 8 bases; nucleotides outside the gene matches: 9. Germline V lookup: CDR1 SGHNT, CDR2 YYREEE (reference sequence). The CDR3 runs 15 residues. CDR3 residues: CASSAPGQGFYEQFF. The DNA for the CDR3 is TGTGCCAGCAGCGCCCCGGGACAGGGGTTCTATGAGCAGTTCTTC.

The V gene is TRBV18, the J gene TRBJ1-2; 7 positions agree with TRBD1. V lost 1 base to trimming and J lost 4 bases; unmatched junction nucleotides: 3. There are 14 residues in the CDR3. CDR1 and CDR2 (germline): KGHSH, LQKENI. The CDR3 loop reads CASSPQGQFYGYTF. As DNA, the CDR3 is TGTGCCAGCTCACCACAGGGACAGTTCTATGGCTACACCTTC.

Notes on this clone: In the same sample, other DNA sequences code for this CDR3. The chain joins TRBV3-1 (or the pseudogene TRBV3-2) to TRBJ2-7, with D uncertain. CDR1 and CDR2 (germline): LGHDT, YNNKEL (reference sequence). Trimming stripped 1 base from V and 6 bases from J, with 4 bases between. The CDR3 length is 11 residues. The CDR3 here is CASSQASEQYF. The CDR3 DNA reads TGTGCCAGCAGCCAAGCGAGCGAGCAGTACTTC.